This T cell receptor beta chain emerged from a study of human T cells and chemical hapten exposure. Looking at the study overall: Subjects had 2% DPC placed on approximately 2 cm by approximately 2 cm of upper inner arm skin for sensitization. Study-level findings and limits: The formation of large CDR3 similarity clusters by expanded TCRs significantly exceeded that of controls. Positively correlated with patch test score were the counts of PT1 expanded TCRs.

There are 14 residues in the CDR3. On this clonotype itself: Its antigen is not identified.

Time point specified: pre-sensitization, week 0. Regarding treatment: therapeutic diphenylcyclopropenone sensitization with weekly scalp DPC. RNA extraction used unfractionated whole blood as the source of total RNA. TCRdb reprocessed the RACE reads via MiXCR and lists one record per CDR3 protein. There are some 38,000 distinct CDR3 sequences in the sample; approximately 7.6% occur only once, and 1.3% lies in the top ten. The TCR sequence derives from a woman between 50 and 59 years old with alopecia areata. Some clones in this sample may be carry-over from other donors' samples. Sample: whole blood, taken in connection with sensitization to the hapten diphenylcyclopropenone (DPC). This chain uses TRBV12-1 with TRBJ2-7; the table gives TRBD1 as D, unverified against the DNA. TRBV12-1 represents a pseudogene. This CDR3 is CASSPEGVESEQYF. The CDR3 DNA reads TGTGCCAGCAGCCCCGAAGGGGTGGAAAGCGAGCAGTACTTC.